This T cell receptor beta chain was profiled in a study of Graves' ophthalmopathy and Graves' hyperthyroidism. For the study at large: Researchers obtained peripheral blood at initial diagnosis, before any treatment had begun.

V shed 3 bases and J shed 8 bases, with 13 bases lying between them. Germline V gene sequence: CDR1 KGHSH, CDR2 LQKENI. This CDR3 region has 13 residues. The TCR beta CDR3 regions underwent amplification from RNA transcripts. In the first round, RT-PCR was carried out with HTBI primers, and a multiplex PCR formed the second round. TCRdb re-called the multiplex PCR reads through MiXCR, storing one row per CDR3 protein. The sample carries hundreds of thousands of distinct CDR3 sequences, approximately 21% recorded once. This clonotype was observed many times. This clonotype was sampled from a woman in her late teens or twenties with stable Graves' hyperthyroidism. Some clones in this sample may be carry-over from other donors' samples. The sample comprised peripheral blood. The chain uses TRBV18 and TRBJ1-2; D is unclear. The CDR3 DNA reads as TGTGCCAGCTCACCGGAGGGCGCGAGCGGCTACACCTTC. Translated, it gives CASSPEGASGYTF.